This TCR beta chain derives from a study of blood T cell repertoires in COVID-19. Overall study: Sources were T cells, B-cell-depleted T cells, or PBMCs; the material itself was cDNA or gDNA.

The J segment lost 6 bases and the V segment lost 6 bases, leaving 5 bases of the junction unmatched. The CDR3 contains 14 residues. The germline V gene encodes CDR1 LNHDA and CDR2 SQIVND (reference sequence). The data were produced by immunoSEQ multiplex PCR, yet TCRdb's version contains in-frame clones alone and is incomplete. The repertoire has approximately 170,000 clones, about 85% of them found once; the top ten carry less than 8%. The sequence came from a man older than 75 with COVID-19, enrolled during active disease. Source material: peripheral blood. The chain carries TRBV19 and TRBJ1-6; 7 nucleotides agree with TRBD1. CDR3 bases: TGTGCCAGTAGACCGGGACAGCCTAATTCACCCCTCCACTTT. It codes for CASRPGQPNSPLHF.